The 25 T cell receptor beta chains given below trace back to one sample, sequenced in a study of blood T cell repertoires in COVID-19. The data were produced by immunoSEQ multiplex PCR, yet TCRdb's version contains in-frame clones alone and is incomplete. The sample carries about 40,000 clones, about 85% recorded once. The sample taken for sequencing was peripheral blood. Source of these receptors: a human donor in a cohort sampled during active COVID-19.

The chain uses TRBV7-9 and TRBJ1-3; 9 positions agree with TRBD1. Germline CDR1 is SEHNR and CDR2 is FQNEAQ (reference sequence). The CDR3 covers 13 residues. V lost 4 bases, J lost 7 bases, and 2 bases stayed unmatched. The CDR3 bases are TGTGCCAGCAGCTCCGGACAGGGGAACACCATATATTTT. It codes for CASSSGQGNTIYF.

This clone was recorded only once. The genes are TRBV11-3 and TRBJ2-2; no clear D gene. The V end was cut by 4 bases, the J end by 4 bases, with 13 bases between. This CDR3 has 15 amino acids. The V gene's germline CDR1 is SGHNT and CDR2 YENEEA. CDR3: CASSSATPITGELFF. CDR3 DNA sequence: TGTGCCAGCAGCTCAGCGACTCCGATCACCGGGGAGCTGTTTTTT.

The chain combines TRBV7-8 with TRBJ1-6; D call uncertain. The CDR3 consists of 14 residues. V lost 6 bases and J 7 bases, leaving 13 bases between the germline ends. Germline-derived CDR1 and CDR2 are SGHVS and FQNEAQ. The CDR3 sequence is CASRVREKNSPLHF. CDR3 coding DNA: TGTGCCAGCAGAGTCCGGGAGAAGAATTCACCCCTCCACTTT.

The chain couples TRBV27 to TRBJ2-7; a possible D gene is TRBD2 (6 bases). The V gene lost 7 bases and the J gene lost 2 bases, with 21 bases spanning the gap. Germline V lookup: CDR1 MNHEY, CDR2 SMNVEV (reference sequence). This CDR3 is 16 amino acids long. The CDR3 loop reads CASKADGGPGTYEQYF. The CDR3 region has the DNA TGTGCCAGCAAGGCGGACGGGGGACCCGGTACCTACGAGCAGTACTTC.

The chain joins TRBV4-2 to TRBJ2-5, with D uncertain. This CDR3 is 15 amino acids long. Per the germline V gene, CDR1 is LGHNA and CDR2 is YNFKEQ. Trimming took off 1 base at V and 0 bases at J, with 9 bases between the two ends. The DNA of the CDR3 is TGTGCCAGCAGCCAAGCTGACAAGTACCAAGAGACCCAGTACTTC. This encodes CASSQADKYQETQYF.

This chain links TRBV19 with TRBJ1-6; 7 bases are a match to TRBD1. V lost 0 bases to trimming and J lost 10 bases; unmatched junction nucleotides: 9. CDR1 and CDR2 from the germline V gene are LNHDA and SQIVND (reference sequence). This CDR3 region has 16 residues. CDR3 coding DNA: TGTGCCAGTAGTATAGAGCCCAGGGGGACGCGGTCACCCCTCCACTTT. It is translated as CASSIEPRGTRSPLHF.

In DNA, the CDR3 is TGTGCCAGCAGCTTAGGTCCAGGTCCCTACGAGCAGTACTTC. Amino acid sequence: CASSLGPGPYEQYF. V and J are TRBV7-2 and TRBJ2-7; no firm D call. CDR3 length equals 14 residues. V shed 1 base and J shed 2 bases, with 9 bases lying between them. Germline V gene lookup returns CDR1 SGHTA and CDR2 FQGNSA. The full variable domain, in which reference TRBV7-2 and TRBJ2-7 provide the parts outside the CDR3, is GAGVSQSPSNKVTEKGKDVELRCDPISGHTALYWYRQSLGQGLEFLIYFQGNSAPDKSGLPSDRFSAERTGGSVSTLTIQRTQQEDSAVYLCASSLGPGPYEQYFGPGTRLTVT.

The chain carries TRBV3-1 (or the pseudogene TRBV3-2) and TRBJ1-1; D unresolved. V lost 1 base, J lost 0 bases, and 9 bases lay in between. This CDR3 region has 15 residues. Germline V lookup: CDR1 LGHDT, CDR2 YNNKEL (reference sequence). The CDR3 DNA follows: TGTGCCAGCAGCCAAGTTCACCGGGTGAACACTGAAGCTTTCTTT. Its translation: CASSQVHRVNTEAFF.

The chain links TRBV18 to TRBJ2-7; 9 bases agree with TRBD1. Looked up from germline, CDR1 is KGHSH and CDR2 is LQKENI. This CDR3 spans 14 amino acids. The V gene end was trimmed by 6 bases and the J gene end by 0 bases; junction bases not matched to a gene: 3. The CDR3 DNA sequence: TGTGCCAGCTCGGCGGGACAGGGCTCCTACGAGCAGTACTTC. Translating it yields CASSAGQGSYEQYF. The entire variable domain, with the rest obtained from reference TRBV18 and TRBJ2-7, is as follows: NAGVMQNPRHLVRRRGQEARLRCSPMKGHSHVYWYRQLPEEGLKFMVYLQKENIIDESGMPKERFSAEFPKEGPSILRIQQVVRGDSAAYFCASSAGQGSYEQYFGPGTRLTVT.

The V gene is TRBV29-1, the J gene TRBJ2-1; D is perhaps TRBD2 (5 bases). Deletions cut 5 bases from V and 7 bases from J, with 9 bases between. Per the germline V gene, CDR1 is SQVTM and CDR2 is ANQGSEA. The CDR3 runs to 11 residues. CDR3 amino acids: CSVMDWNEQFF. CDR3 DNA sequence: TGCAGCGTTATGGACTGGAATGAGCAGTTCTTC.

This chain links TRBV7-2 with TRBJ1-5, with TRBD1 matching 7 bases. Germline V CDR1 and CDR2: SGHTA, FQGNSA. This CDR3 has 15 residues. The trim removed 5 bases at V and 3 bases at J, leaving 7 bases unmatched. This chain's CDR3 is CASSRGQDPNQPQHF. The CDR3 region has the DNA TGTGCCAGCAGCCGCGGACAGGATCCCAATCAGCCCCAGCATTTT. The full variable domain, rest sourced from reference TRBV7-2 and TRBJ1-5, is GAGVSQSPSNKVTEKGKDVELRCDPISGHTALYWYRQSLGQGLEFLIYFQGNSAPDKSGLPSDRFSAERTGGSVSTLTIQRTQQEDSAVYLCASSRGQDPNQPQHFGDGTRLSIL.

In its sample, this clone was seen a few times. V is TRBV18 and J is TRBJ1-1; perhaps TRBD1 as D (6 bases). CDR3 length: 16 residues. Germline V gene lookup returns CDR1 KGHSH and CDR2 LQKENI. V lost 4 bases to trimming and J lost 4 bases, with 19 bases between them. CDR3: CASSRPGRGWGTEAFF. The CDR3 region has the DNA TGTGCCAGCTCACGACCAGGCAGGGGCTGGGGCACTGAAGCTTTCTTT.

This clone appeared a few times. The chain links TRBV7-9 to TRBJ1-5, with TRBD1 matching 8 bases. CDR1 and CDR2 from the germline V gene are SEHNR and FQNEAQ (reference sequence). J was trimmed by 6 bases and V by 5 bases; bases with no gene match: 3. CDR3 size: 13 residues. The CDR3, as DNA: TGTGCCAGCAGCCTAACAGGGGGTCAGCCCCAGCATTTT. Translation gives CASSLTGGQPQHF.

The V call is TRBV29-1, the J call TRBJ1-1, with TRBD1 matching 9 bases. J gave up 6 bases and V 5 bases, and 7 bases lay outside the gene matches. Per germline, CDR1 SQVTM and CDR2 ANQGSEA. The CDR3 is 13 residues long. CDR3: CSVIYRGQAEAFF. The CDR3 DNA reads TGCAGCGTTATCTACAGGGGGCAAGCTGAAGCTTTCTTT.

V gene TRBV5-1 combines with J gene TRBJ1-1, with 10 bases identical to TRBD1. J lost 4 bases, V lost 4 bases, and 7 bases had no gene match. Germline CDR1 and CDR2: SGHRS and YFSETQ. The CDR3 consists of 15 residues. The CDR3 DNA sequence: TGCGCCAGCAGCCAAATAGGACAGGGGGGCACTGAAGCTTTCTTT. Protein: CASSQIGQGGTEAFF.

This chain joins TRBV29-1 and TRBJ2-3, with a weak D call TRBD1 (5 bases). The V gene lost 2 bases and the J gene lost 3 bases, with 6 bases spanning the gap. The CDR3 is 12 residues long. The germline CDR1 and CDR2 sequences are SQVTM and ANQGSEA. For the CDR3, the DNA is TGCAGCGTTGAAAGGGGAACAGATACGCAGTATTTT. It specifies CSVERGTDTQYF.

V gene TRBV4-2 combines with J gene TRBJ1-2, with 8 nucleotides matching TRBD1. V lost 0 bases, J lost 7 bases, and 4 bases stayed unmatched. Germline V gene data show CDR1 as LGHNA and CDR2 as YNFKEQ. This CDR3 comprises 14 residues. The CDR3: CASSQDSGGLGYTF. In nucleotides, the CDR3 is TGTGCCAGCAGCCAAGATTCAGGGGGCCTTGGCTACACCTTC.

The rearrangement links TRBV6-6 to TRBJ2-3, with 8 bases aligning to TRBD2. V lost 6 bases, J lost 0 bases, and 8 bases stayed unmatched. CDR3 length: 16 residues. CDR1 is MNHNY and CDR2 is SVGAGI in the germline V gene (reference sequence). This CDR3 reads CASSGLAGASTDTQYF. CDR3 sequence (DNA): TGTGCCAGCAGCGGCCTAGCGGGCGCTAGCACAGATACGCAGTATTTT.

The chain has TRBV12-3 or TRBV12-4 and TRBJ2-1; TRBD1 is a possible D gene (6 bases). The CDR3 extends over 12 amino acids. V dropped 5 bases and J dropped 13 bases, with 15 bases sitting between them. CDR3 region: CASSPGVGTQFF. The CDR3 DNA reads TGTGCCAGCAGTCCAGGGGTTGGGACACAGTTCTTC.

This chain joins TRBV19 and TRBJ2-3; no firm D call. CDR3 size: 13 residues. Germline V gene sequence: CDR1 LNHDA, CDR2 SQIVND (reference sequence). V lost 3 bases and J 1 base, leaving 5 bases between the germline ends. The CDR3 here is CASSMSGTDTQYF. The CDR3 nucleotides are TGTGCCAGTAGTATGTCTGGCACAGATACGCAGTATTTT.

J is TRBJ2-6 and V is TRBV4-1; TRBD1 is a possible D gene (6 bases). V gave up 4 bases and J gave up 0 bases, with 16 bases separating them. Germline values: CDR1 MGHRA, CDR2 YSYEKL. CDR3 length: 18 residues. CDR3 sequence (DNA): TGCGCCAGCAGCCCACGACAGGACTCCATCTCTGGGGCCAACGTCCTGACTTTC. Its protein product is CASSPRQDSISGANVLTF.

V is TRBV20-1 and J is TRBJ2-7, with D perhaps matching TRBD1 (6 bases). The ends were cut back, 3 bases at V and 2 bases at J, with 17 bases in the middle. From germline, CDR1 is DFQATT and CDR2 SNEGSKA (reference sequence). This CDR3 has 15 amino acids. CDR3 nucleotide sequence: TGCAGTGCTAGTTCGCTCAACAGGGACCCCTACGAGCAGTACTTC. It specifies CSASSLNRDPYEQYF.

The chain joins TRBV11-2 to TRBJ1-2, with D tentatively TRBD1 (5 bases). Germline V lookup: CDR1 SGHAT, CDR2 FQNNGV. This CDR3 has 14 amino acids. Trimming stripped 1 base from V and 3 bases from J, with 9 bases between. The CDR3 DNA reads TGTGCCAGCAGCTTAGGGAAAGGGGACTATGGCTACACCTTC. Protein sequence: CASSLGKGDYGYTF.

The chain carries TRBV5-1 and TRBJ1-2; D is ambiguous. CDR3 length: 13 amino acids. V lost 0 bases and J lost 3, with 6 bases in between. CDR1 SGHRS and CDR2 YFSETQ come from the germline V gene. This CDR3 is CASSLDGDYGYTF. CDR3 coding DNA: TGCGCCAGCAGCTTGGACGGGGACTATGGCTACACCTTC.

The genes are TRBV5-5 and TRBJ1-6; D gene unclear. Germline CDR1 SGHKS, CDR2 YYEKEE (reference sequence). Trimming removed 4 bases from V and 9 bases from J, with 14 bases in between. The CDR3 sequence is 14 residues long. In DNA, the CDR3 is TGTGCCAGCAGCCAAGCGGCAGGCGGTTCACCCCTCCACTTT. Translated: CASSQAAGGSPLHF.